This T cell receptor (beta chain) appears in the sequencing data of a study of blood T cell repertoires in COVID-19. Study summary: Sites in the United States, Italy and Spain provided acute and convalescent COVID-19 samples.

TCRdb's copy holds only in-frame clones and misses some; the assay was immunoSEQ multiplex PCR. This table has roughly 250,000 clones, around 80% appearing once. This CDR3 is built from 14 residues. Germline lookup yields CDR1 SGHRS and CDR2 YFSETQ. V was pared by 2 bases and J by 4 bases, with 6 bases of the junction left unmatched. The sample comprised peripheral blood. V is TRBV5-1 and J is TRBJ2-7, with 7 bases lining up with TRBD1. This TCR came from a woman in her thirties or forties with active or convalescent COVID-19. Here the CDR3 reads CASSFDREIYEQYF. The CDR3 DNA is TGCGCCAGCAGCTTCGACAGGGAAATATACGAGCAGTACTTC.